Below are 3 T cell receptor beta chains sequenced from a single sample in a study of blood T cell repertoires in COVID-19. TCRdb's copy holds only in-frame clones and misses some; the assay was immunoSEQ multiplex PCR. In the table there are about 280,000 clones, almost 90% of which are singletons. Sequenced: PBMCs or T cells enriched from blood (not recorded which). The receptors derive from a woman aged 18 to 35 with acute COVID-19.

The CDR3 DNA is TGTGCCAGCAGTGCGATTCACTACGAGCAGTACTTC. Translated, it gives CASSAIHYEQYF. This chain joins TRBV28 and TRBJ2-7; D call uncertain. This CDR3 is built from 12 residues. CDR1 and CDR2 (germline): MDHEN, SYDVKM. V was trimmed by 5 bases and J by 3 bases, leaving 8 bases between them.

The genes are TRBV5-5 and TRBJ2-3; TRBD2 matches at 9 bases. V shed 1 base and J 3 bases; nucleotides not matched to a gene: 6. Germline-derived CDR1 and CDR2 are SGHKS and YYEKEE (reference sequence). The CDR3 is 16 residues long. The CDR3: CASSLSASGKTDTQYF. DNA of the CDR3: TGTGCCAGCAGCTTGTCGGCTAGCGGGAAAACAGATACGCAGTATTTT.

The chain joins TRBV6-5 to TRBJ2-3; 8 bases match TRBD1. Germline V gives CDR1 MNHEY, CDR2 SVGAGI. With V trimmed by 5 bases and J by 3 bases, 4 bases remained unmatched. The CDR3 has 14 residues. CDR3 DNA sequence: TGTGCCAGCAGTAGGGGACAGGTAACAGATACGCAGTATTTT. It specifies CASSRGQVTDTQYF.